These T cell receptor beta chains were read from a single sample in a study of Graves' ophthalmopathy and Graves' hyperthyroidism. TCRdb re-called the multiplex PCR reads through MiXCR, storing one row per CDR3 protein. The sample includes some 750,000 distinct CDR3 sequences, roughly 40% of them seen just once. The sequencing input was peripheral blood. The receptors come from an adult man with Graves' ophthalmopathy. The CDR3 runs from the conserved cysteine through the conserved F or W. Fields, in order: V gene, clone size, J gene, D gene, CDR3 DNA, CDR3 protein. The D gene is left open where the match is weak. Only some rows state a clone size, as once, few, many or a class for expanded clones.

V gene: TRBV10-3; clone size: many; J gene: TRBJ2-7; D gene: TRBD1; CDR3 DNA: TGTGCCATCAACGAGGGGGCAGGGGAGCAGTACTTC; CDR3 protein: CAINEGAGEQYF
V gene: TRBV20-1; clone size: once; J gene: TRBJ1-6; D gene: NA; CDR3 DNA: TGCAGTGCTCTGGCCGGGACGGATAATTCACCCCTCCACTTT; CDR3 protein: CSALAGTDNSPLHF
V gene: TRBV15; clone size: many; J gene: TRBJ1-5; D gene: NA; CDR3 DNA: TGTGCCACCAGCAGACGGAAGGAACAGCCCCAGCATTTT; CDR3 protein: CATSRRKEQPQHF
V gene: TRBV25-1; clone size: many; J gene: TRBJ1-3; D gene: NA; CDR3 DNA: TGTGCCAGCAGTTCCTCAGGGTTCACCTCTGGAAACACCATATATTTT; CDR3 protein: CASSSSGFTSGNTIYF
V gene: TRBV20-1; clone size: NA; J gene: TRBJ1-5; D gene: NA; CDR3 DNA: TGCAGTGCTAGAGGGGTGGGGAGCGGTCAGCCCCAGCATTTT; CDR3 protein: CSARGVGSGQPQHF
V gene: TRBV7-9; clone size: few; J gene: TRBJ2-5; D gene: TRBD1; CDR3 DNA: TGTGCCAGCAGCCGATGGAGCGGACAGGGGGAGACCCAGTACTTC; CDR3 protein: CASSRWSGQGETQYF
V gene: TRBV7-9; clone size: few; J gene: TRBJ2-7; D gene: NA; CDR3 DNA: TGTGCCAGCAGCCCCCCTATGGGGGATCGGCGCGAGCAGTACTTC; CDR3 protein: CASSPPMGDRREQYF
V gene: TRBV24-1; clone size: many; J gene: TRBJ2-2; D gene: NA; CDR3 DNA: TGTGCCACCAGTGATTTTTCGGAGCTGTTTTTT; CDR3 protein: CATSDFSELFF
V gene: TRBV27; clone size: NA; J gene: TRBJ2-7; D gene: TRBD2; CDR3 DNA: TGTGCCAGCAGTTACGCTAGCGGGACCTACGAGCAGTACTTC; CDR3 protein: CASSYASGTYEQYF
V gene: TRBV7-6; clone size: NA; J gene: TRBJ2-7; D gene: NA; CDR3 DNA: TGTGCCAGCAGCTCGAAACAGGGCATCTACGAGCAGTACTTC; CDR3 protein: CASSSKQGIYEQYF
V gene: TRBV7-9; clone size: few; J gene: TRBJ2-5; D gene: NA; CDR3 DNA: TGTGCCAGCAGCTTAGGGGTGGACCGCCCGGCTATCTTC; CDR3 protein: CASSLGVDRPAIF
V gene: TRBV6-5; clone size: few; J gene: TRBJ1-6; D gene: NA; CDR3 DNA: TGTGCCAGCAGTCGAAATCTTGGAGGGAATTCACCCCTCCACTTT; CDR3 protein: CASSRNLGGNSPLHF
V gene: TRBV7-2; clone size: few; J gene: TRBJ2-7; D gene: TRBD1; CDR3 DNA: TGTGCCAGCAGCTTTGGACAGGTTTCCTCCTACGAGCAGTACTTC; CDR3 protein: CASSFGQVSSYEQYF
V gene: TRBV20-1; clone size: NA; J gene: TRBJ2-7; D gene: NA; CDR3 DNA: TGCAGTGCTAGTAGCGGTTCCGCCGGAAATAACTACGAGCAGTACTTC; CDR3 protein: CSASSGSAGNNYEQYF
V gene: TRBV9; clone size: NA; J gene: TRBJ2-7; D gene: NA; CDR3 DNA: TGTGCCAGCAGCCAAGATCGAAACAGGGACTACGAGCAGTACTTC; CDR3 protein: CASSQDRNRDYEQYF
V gene: TRBV7-3; clone size: NA; J gene: TRBJ2-2; D gene: TRBD2; CDR3 DNA: TGTGCCAGCAGAAGACACCCCGGTATCCTAGCGGAATCGAACACCGGGGAGCTGTTTTTT; CDR3 protein: CASRRHPGILAESNTGELFF
V gene: TRBV9; clone size: few; J gene: TRBJ2-7; D gene: NA; CDR3 DNA: TGTGCCAGCAGCCCAGTCAGCAACTACGAGCAGTACTTC; CDR3 protein: CASSPVSNYEQYF
V gene: TRBV20-1; clone size: many; J gene: TRBJ1-5; D gene: NA; CDR3 DNA: TGCAGTGCCTTGGACCTTAGCAATCAGCCCCAGCATTTT; CDR3 protein: CSALDLSNQPQHF
V gene: TRBV20-1; clone size: few; J gene: TRBJ2-7; D gene: TRBD2; CDR3 DNA: TGCAGTGCTAGTGGAGCGGGAGCGACCGAGCAGTACTTC; CDR3 protein: CSASGAGATEQYF
V gene: TRBV2; clone size: NA; J gene: TRBJ1-3; D gene: NA; CDR3 DNA: TGTGCCAGCACCCGGACAGCGGTGAACACCATATATTTT; CDR3 protein: CASTRTAVNTIYF
V gene: TRBV7-2; clone size: few; J gene: TRBJ2-7; D gene: TRBD2; CDR3 DNA: TGTGCCAGCAGCCCTCGGGGGGTATCCTACGAGCAGTACTTC; CDR3 protein: CASSPRGVSYEQYF
V gene: TRBV2; clone size: many; J gene: TRBJ1-2; D gene: TRBD1; CDR3 DNA: TGTGCCAGCGGGGGACAGGGTGTCTATGGCTACACCTTC; CDR3 protein: CASGGQGVYGYTF
V gene: TRBV6-5; clone size: many; J gene: TRBJ2-6; D gene: NA; CDR3 DNA: TGTGCCAGCAGGCCGGGGGCGGCCAACGTCCTGACTTTC; CDR3 protein: CASRPGAANVLTF
V gene: TRBV25-1; clone size: NA; J gene: TRBJ1-2; D gene: NA; CDR3 DNA: TGTGCCAGCAGTGAATTGGGAGGGGTAAACTATGGCTACACCTTC; CDR3 protein: CASSELGGVNYGYTF
V gene: TRBV7-9; clone size: many; J gene: TRBJ1-1; D gene: NA; CDR3 DNA: TGTGCCAGCAGCCCTATGGCGGGGGTGAACACTGAAGCTTTCTTT; CDR3 protein: CASSPMAGVNTEAFF
V gene: TRBV20-1; clone size: NA; J gene: TRBJ1-1; D gene: TRBD1; CDR3 DNA: TGCAGTGCTACTAAACGACAGGGGGGAGGCACTGAAGCTTTCTTT; CDR3 protein: CSATKRQGGGTEAFF
V gene: TRBV5-1; clone size: many; J gene: TRBJ2-7; D gene: NA; CDR3 DNA: TGCGCCAGCAGCTGGGACGGCTCCTACGAGCAGTACTTC; CDR3 protein: CASSWDGSYEQYF
V gene: TRBV29-1; clone size: NA; J gene: TRBJ1-4; D gene: NA; CDR3 DNA: TGCAGCGTAGGGGGAGGAAGTGAAAAACTGTTTTTT; CDR3 protein: CSVGGGSEKLFF
V gene: TRBV20-1; clone size: NA; J gene: TRBJ1-6; D gene: NA; CDR3 DNA: TGCAGTGCCGAGGGGCATTGGGGTGAGAATTCACCCCTCCACTTT; CDR3 protein: CSAEGHWGENSPLHF
V gene: TRBV2; clone size: few; J gene: TRBJ2-2; D gene: NA; CDR3 DNA: TGTGCCAGCACAGTCCTGAAAAACACCGGGGAGCTGTTTTTT; CDR3 protein: CASTVLKNTGELFF
V gene: TRBV10-3; clone size: few; J gene: TRBJ1-2; D gene: TRBD1; CDR3 DNA: TGTGCCAGCAGTAGAGGGGGCCGCACTAACTATGGCTACACCTTC; CDR3 protein: CASSRGGRTNYGYTF
V gene: TRBV7-9; clone size: many; J gene: TRBJ2-5; D gene: NA; CDR3 DNA: TGTGCCAGCAGCCCGGTCGAGGAGACCCAGTACTTC; CDR3 protein: CASSPVEETQYF
V gene: TRBV10-3; clone size: NA; J gene: TRBJ2-3; D gene: TRBD2; CDR3 DNA: TGTGCCAGCAGAGACGTAGCGGGAGTGGGGGAAGATACGCAGTATTTT; CDR3 protein: CASRDVAGVGEDTQYF
V gene: TRBV7-2; clone size: few; J gene: TRBJ1-4; D gene: TRBD1; CDR3 DNA: TGTGCCAGCAGGGGACAGGGCAGTAATGAAAAACTGTTTTTT; CDR3 protein: CASRGQGSNEKLFF
V gene: TRBV7-9; clone size: many; J gene: TRBJ1-2; D gene: NA; CDR3 DNA: TGTGCCAGCAGCTTCGGGACGGACTATGGCTACACCTTC; CDR3 protein: CASSFGTDYGYTF
V gene: TRBV6-6; clone size: NA; J gene: TRBJ2-7; D gene: TRBD2; CDR3 DNA: TGTGCCAGCAGGAGCGGGGGGGAATACGAGCAGTACTTC; CDR3 protein: CASRSGGEYEQYF
V gene: TRBV7-3; clone size: NA; J gene: TRBJ1-3; D gene: NA; CDR3 DNA: TGTGCCAGCAGCCCCCAGGCGGTACTCTCTGGAAACACCATATATTTT; CDR3 protein: CASSPQAVLSGNTIYF
V gene: TRBV6-5; clone size: many; J gene: TRBJ1-5; D gene: NA; CDR3 DNA: TGTGCCAGCAGTTACAGGGGCAATCAGCCCCAGCATTTT; CDR3 protein: CASSYRGNQPQHF
V gene: TRBV24-1; clone size: NA; J gene: TRBJ1-5; D gene: TRBD1; CDR3 DNA: TGTGCCACCAGTGCTAGAGGACAGGAGCATCAGCCCCAGCATTTT; CDR3 protein: CATSARGQEHQPQHF
V gene: TRBV10-3; clone size: many; J gene: TRBJ1-4; D gene: TRBD1; CDR3 DNA: TGTGCCATCAGTGAGGACAGGGTTGAAAAACTGTTTTTT; CDR3 protein: CAISEDRVEKLFF
V gene: TRBV29-1; clone size: many; J gene: TRBJ2-7; D gene: NA; CDR3 DNA: TGCAGCGCCAGCCCTAGTGACCCGCGTCCCTACGAGCAGTACTTC; CDR3 protein: CSASPSDPRPYEQYF
V gene: TRBV7-2; clone size: NA; J gene: TRBJ2-5; D gene: TRBD1; CDR3 DNA: TGTGCCAGCAGCCAAGAGGGACAGGCCTATGGCACCCAGTACTTC; CDR3 protein: CASSQEGQAYGTQYF
V gene: TRBV14; clone size: NA; J gene: TRBJ1-1; D gene: NA; CDR3 DNA: TGTGCCAGCAGCCAATTATTAGTTTCCCCGGCTTCCTTT; CDR3 protein: CASSQLLVSPASF
V gene: TRBV7-8; clone size: NA; J gene: TRBJ1-6; D gene: TRBD1; CDR3 DNA: TGTGCCAGCACCCTGAAATCCGGGACAGGGGTACATAATTCACCCCTCCACTTT; CDR3 protein: CASTLKSGTGVHNSPLHF
V gene: TRBV24-1; clone size: many; J gene: TRBJ2-2; D gene: NA; CDR3 DNA: TGTGCCACCAGTGACCCCCCCGGAGGTGGGACCGGGGAGCTGTTTTTT; CDR3 protein: CATSDPPGGGTGELFF
V gene: TRBV2; clone size: few; J gene: TRBJ2-6; D gene: NA; CDR3 DNA: TGTGCCAGCAGTGAGGGGGCTGGGGCCAACGTCCTGACTTTC; CDR3 protein: CASSEGAGANVLTF
V gene: TRBV2; clone size: many; J gene: TRBJ1-4; D gene: TRBD1; CDR3 DNA: TGTGCCAGCAGTGAAGACAGGGGTGGGGAAAAACTGTTTTTT; CDR3 protein: CASSEDRGGEKLFF
V gene: TRBV25-1; clone size: many; J gene: TRBJ2-7; D gene: NA; CDR3 DNA: TGTGCCAGCAGTGAGTCTGGGGACACTACGTACTTC; CDR3 protein: CASSESGDTTYF
V gene: TRBV5-1; clone size: few; J gene: TRBJ2-6; D gene: NA; CDR3 DNA: TGCGCCAGCAGCTCGGGTATTCAGGGTCGTTCTGGGGCCAACGTCCTGACTTTC; CDR3 protein: CASSSGIQGRSGANVLTF
V gene: TRBV7-6; clone size: NA; J gene: TRBJ1-6; D gene: NA; CDR3 DNA: TGTGCTAGCAGCTTAGCGCTAATCACGGGAAGCTATAATTCACCCCTCCACTTT; CDR3 protein: CASSLALITGSYNSPLHF
V gene: TRBV7-3; clone size: NA; J gene: TRBJ1-2; D gene: NA; CDR3 DNA: TGTGCCAGCAGCTTACACCCATCTAACTATGGCTACACCTTC; CDR3 protein: CASSLHPSNYGYTF
V gene: TRBV7-3; clone size: NA; J gene: TRBJ1-1; D gene: NA; CDR3 DNA: TGTGCCAGTAGTCCCCGGACAGAGGGCACTGAAGCTTTCTTT; CDR3 protein: CASSPRTEGTEAFF
V gene: TRBV15; clone size: NA; J gene: TRBJ1-4; D gene: TRBD1; CDR3 DNA: TGTGCCACCAGCAGAGATCCGGGACAGATGGGTGAAAAACTGTTTTTT; CDR3 protein: CATSRDPGQMGEKLFF
V gene: TRBV20-1; clone size: NA; J gene: TRBJ2-1; D gene: TRBD1; CDR3 DNA: TGCAGTGCTTGGGACAGGTCCTACAATGAGCAGTTCTTC; CDR3 protein: CSAWDRSYNEQFF